This TCR beta chain was documented in a study of monozygotic twins with cystic fibrosis. Sequencing used immunoSEQ multiplex PCR; TCRdb keeps in-frame clones, though not all of them. The sample lists approximately 10,000 clones, 98% to 99% occurring once. The sample consisted of blood. The source of this sequence is a girl aged 2 to 9 with cystic fibrosis.

CDR3 DNA: TGTGCCAGCAGTCCGGGACTAGCGACCGAGCAGTACTTC. Translated, it gives CASSPGLATEQYF. The V and J genes are TRBV28 and TRBJ2-7; TRBD2 agrees at 10 bases. This CDR3 has 13 residues. The junction had 4 bases not matched to a gene; V was cut back by 5 bases and J by 6 bases. CDR1 and CDR2 from the germline V gene are MDHEN and SYDVKM.